The next 8 T cell receptor beta chains were all read from a single sample in a study of blood T cells in healthy people across ages. Next came a second PCR, run for 7 to 11 cycles, which used a sample-barcoded 5' primer along with a J-beta primer mix. TCRdb fed the 5' RACE reads into MiXCR, producing one record per CDR3 protein. The repertoire holds about 780,000 distinct CDR3 sequences, with 35% to 50% as singletons. The sequencing input was blood. The receptors were sampled from a man older than 75 in good health.

In its sample, this clonotype was seen many times. V and J are TRBV28 and TRBJ2-7, with D maybe TRBD1 (6 bases). The V gene's germline CDR1 is MDHEN and CDR2 SYDVKM. The CDR3 is 14 residues long. V lost 5 bases and J 7 bases, leaving 18 bases between the germline ends. The CDR3 sequence is CASSKRRARGEQYF. In DNA form, the CDR3 reads TGTGCCAGCAGTAAACGCCGAGCGAGGGGGGAGCAGTACTTC.

The V gene is TRBV6-6, the J gene TRBJ1-1; maybe TRBD1 (6 bases). V lost 0 bases and J 1 base, leaving 6 bases between the germline ends. This CDR3 has 14 amino acids. Germline CDR1 MNHNY, CDR2 SVGAGI (reference sequence). CDR3 DNA: TGTGCCAGCAGTTACTCCAGGGGGAACACTGAAGCTTTCTTT. As protein: CASSYSRGNTEAFF.

This rearrangement joins TRBV20-1 to TRBJ2-3, with a weak D call TRBD2 (6 bases). V lost 6 bases and J 0 bases, leaving 19 bases between the germline ends. The CDR3 totals 16 residues. Germline V gene data show CDR1 as DFQATT and CDR2 as SNEGSKA (reference sequence). The CDR3 loop is CSARHVWSGSTDTQYF. DNA of the CDR3: TGCAGTGCCAGACATGTGTGGAGCGGGAGCACAGATACGCAGTATTTT.

The V and J genes are TRBV10-3 and TRBJ2-1; D is perhaps TRBD1 or TRBD2 (6 bases each). The CDR3 covers 18 residues. Per germline, CDR1 ENHRY and CDR2 SYGVKD. Trimming pared 5 bases from V and 7 bases from J, leaving 27 bases between. The CDR3 bases are TGTGCCATCAGTCCCGGAGGGGGGCGTTTTCGTGGAGGGAATGAGCAGTTCTTC. This codes for CAISPGGGRFRGGNEQFF.

The chain has TRBV28 and TRBJ1-3; no reliable D call. CDR1 and CDR2 (germline): MDHEN, SYDVKM. The CDR3 is made up of 14 amino acids. V gave up 6 bases and J gave up 0 bases, with 9 bases separating them. CDR3 region: CASRPHSSGNTIYF. Here the CDR3 DNA reads TGTGCCAGCAGACCCCACAGCTCTGGAAACACCATATATTTT.

This clonotype showed up just once. This chain uses TRBV6-2 or TRBV6-3 with TRBJ2-7, with D possibly being TRBD2 (5 bases). CDR1 MNHEY and CDR2 SVGEGT come from the germline V gene. The CDR3 has 13 amino acids. V shed 7 bases and J shed 2 bases, with 12 bases lying between them. Here the CDR3 reads CASMNGVTYEQYF. The DNA of the CDR3 is TGTGCCAGCATGAACGGGGTAACCTACGAGCAGTACTTC.

Regarding this clonotype: This clone may be a read error of a much larger clone one base away. The genes are TRBV29-1 and TRBJ2-5, with D possibly being TRBD1 (6 bases). CDR3 length equals 13 residues. V lost 7 bases and J lost 4, with 16 bases in between. Looked up from germline, CDR1 is SQVTM and CDR2 is ANQGSEA. CDR3 in amino acids: CSARAGAGETQYF. In DNA, the CDR3 is TGCAGCGCAAGGGCAGGGGCCGGAGAGACCCAGTACTTC.

The chain joins TRBV4-1 to TRBJ2-3; unclear D gene. The CDR3 totals 14 residues. Germline CDR1 and CDR2: MGHRA and YSYEKL. V gave up 0 bases and J gave up 1 base, with 5 bases separating them. The chain's CDR3 is CASSQEPRTDTQYF. The CDR3 nucleotides read TGCGCCAGCAGCCAAGAGCCCCGCACAGATACGCAGTATTTT.